This T cell receptor beta chain originates from a study of cytomegalovirus exposure and HLA in healthy donors. Regarding the study as a whole: The study recorded some 160 TCR beta chains that were cytomegalovirus-associated. Accounts indicate the classifier identified cytomegalovirus status with strong specificity and sensitivity. Prior analysis indicated that the majority of TCR beta V segments exhibited productivity approximately 87% or approximately 30% of the time.

The germline V gene encodes CDR1 SEHNR and CDR2 FQNEAQ (reference sequence). Trimming removed 4 bases from V and 7 bases from J, with 20 bases in between. The CDR3 has 16 residues. On this clone: The antigen remains undetermined.

The PCR used 60 Vbeta and 13 Jbeta primers. Produced via immunoSEQ multiplex PCR; TCRdb's table is partial and in-frame only. The sample holds fewer than 200,000 clones, approximately 79% seen once. The sample consisted of PBMCs. The clonotype comes from a male donor in good health and CMV-seronegative. The V gene is TRBV7-9, the J gene TRBJ1-5; perhaps TRBD1 as D (5 bases). CDR3 DNA: TGTGCCAGCAGCTCCTTCGATGCGGGGGTTGGCCAGCCCCAGCATTTT. Translated: CASSSFDAGVGQPQHF.